One sample yielded the 19 T cell receptor beta chains listed below, sequenced in a study of CD8 T cells in ankylosing spondylitis. General study points: Typical of ankylosing spondylitis blood, it appeared, was a TCR beta motif of 7 or 8 highly homologous variants.

Each CDR3 protein is one row after TCRdb ran MiXCR on the 5' RACE reads. The sample holds fewer than 450,000 distinct CDR3 sequences, 15% to 20% seen once. Their recognized antigens are unknown. The material sequenced was blood, either unsorted or a sorted T cell fraction (not recorded which). Receptors originate from a male donor with ankylosing spondylitis.

Only one count was recorded for this clonotype. This may come from a read error, since a much larger clone is one base off. The chain carries TRBV3-1 and TRBJ2-5; 13 bases match TRBD2. The V and J ends lost 8 bases and 2 bases, in that order; junction bases with no gene match: 14. The CDR3 is 18 residues long. CDR1 is LGHDT, CDR2 YNNKEL, per germline (reference sequence). The CDR3 spells CASPSTSGRALPQETQYF. CDR3 coding DNA: TGTGCCAGCCCCTCTACTAGCGGGAGGGCCCTCCCACAAGAGACCCAGTACTTC.

This clonotype was observed many times. The gene calls are TRBV5-6 and TRBJ2-3; a weak D match, TRBD1 (6 bases). Germline CDR1 and CDR2: SGHDT and YYEEEE. V lost 7 bases, J lost 5 bases, and 14 bases lay in between. CDR3 length: 13 residues. CDR3 amino acids: CASGQIKGDTQYF. CDR3 coding DNA: TGTGCCAGCGGACAGATTAAAGGAGATACGCAGTATTTT.

This clonotype has ten or more counts. The CDR3 DNA reads TGTGCCAGCAGGTCTACGGCCAAAAACATTCAGTACTTC. The encoded protein is CASRSTAKNIQYF. This rearrangement joins TRBV12-3 or TRBV12-4 to TRBJ2-4; no clear D gene. This CDR3 has 13 amino acids. Trimming cost V 6 bases and J 1 base, with 7 bases left between them.

This clonotype was seen a handful of times. J is TRBJ2-1 and V is TRBV5-5; TRBD2 matches at 10 bases. V dropped 3 bases and J dropped 5; count of bases not matched to a gene: 8. The CDR3 runs 16 residues. CDR1 SGHKS and CDR2 YYEKEE come from the germline V gene (reference sequence). The CDR3 sequence is CASSWRLAGNHNEQFF. CDR3 coding DNA: TGTGCCAGCAGCTGGAGACTAGCGGGCAATCACAATGAGCAGTTCTTC.

This clonotype was found a few times. The rearrangement uses TRBV4-1 and TRBJ1-1; possibly TRBD1 for D (5 bases). Germline values: CDR1 MGHRA, CDR2 YSYEKL. The V gene lost 1 base and the J gene lost 1 base, with 13 bases spanning the gap. The CDR3 runs to 16 residues. The CDR3 sequence: CASSQGQGPKNTEAFF. Written as DNA, the CDR3 is TGCGCCAGCAGCCAAGGGCAGGGACCTAAGAACACTGAAGCTTTCTTT.

This clonotype appeared many times. The V call is TRBV29-1, the J call TRBJ1-2, with 7 bases identical to TRBD1. Germline V gene lookup returns CDR1 SQVTM and CDR2 ANQGSEA. The CDR3 is 13 amino acids. V trimming: 6 bases; J trimming: 7 bases; junction bases outside the gene matches: 11. Written as DNA, the CDR3 is TGCAGCGTCGGGGGGACAGCGACCGTTGGCTACACCTTC. Amino acids: CSVGGTATVGYTF.

This clonotype was seen a handful of times. The chain couples TRBV12-3 or TRBV12-4 to TRBJ1-5; no reliable D call. The length of the CDR3 is 14 residues. V lost 2 bases to trimming and J lost 6 bases, with 11 bases between them. The CDR3 loop reads CASSLKRVLQPQHF. DNA of the CDR3: TGTGCCAGCAGTTTAAAACGAGTCCTTCAGCCCCAGCATTTT.

The chain joins TRBV6-1 to TRBJ2-2, with 10 bases that match TRBD1. The V and J ends lost 6 bases and 5 bases, in that order; junction bases with no gene match: 6. Germline V gene sequence: CDR1 MNHNS, CDR2 SASEGT. This CDR3 has 15 amino acids. CDR3 region: CASSSDRGLTGELFF. The DNA for the CDR3 is TGTGCCAGCAGCTCCGACAGGGGGCTGACCGGGGAGCTGTTTTTT.

The rearrangement links TRBV6-5 to TRBJ2-3, with 7 bases identical to TRBD1. After removal of 2 bases from V and 3 bases from J, the junction contained 8 bases not matched to a gene. This CDR3 has 16 residues. Looked up from germline, CDR1 is MNHEY and CDR2 is SVGAGI. Here the CDR3 DNA reads TGTGCCAGCAGTTACGATCAGGGGGTTGGGACAGATACGCAGTATTTT. It codes for CASSYDQGVGTDTQYF.

The genes are TRBV4-1 and TRBJ1-4; TRBD1 matches 11 bases. This CDR3 contains 16 residues. The germline V gene encodes CDR1 MGHRA and CDR2 YSYEKL. Losses at the gene ends were 4 bases for V and 8 bases for J; bases not matched to a gene: 9. CDR3 sequence: CASSRDVRDRGEKLFF. The CDR3 coding sequence is TGCGCCAGCAGCCGCGACGTAAGGGACAGGGGGGAAAAACTGTTTTTT.

The sample holds many counts of this clonotype. The chain has TRBV4-1 and TRBJ1-2, with a weak D call TRBD1 (5 bases). The V gene lost 2 bases and the J gene lost 5 bases, with 18 bases spanning the gap. This CDR3 is 16 amino acids long. Germline-derived CDR1 and CDR2 are MGHRA and YSYEKL. CDR3 sequence: CASSQPTRGPRYGYTF. The CDR3 DNA is TGCGCCAGCAGCCAACCCACCCGGGGCCCGAGATATGGCTACACCTTC.

The gene calls are TRBV5-6 and TRBJ1-5, with D unclear. The CDR3 is made up of 16 amino acids. V lost 3 bases, J lost 0 bases, and 13 bases lay in between. CDR1 SGHDT and CDR2 YYEEEE come from the germline V gene. In DNA form, the CDR3 reads TGTGCCAGCAGCTCTTACGACACCCCTAGCAATCAGCCCCAGCATTTT. Protein sequence: CASSSYDTPSNQPQHF. The variable domain in full, completed from reference TRBV5-6 and TRBJ1-5, reads DAGVTQSPTHLIKTRGQQVTLRCSPKSGHDTVSWYQQALGQGPQFIFQYYEEEERQRGNFPDRFSGHQFPNYSSELNVNALLLGDSALYLCASSSYDTPSNQPQHFGDGTRLSIL.

The table lists this clonotype with a few counts. The gene calls are TRBV5-6 and TRBJ2-1, with D possibly matching TRBD2 (6 bases). This CDR3 is built from 16 residues. Germline V lookup: CDR1 SGHDT, CDR2 YYEEEE. V shed 2 bases and J shed 0 bases, with 12 bases lying between them. The CDR3 DNA follows: TGTGCCAGCAGCTTACTAGCTCAGAGCTCCTACAATGAGCAGTTCTTC. This translates into CASSLLAQSSYNEQFF.

This clonotype was observed a handful of times. The rearrangement links TRBV6-5 to TRBJ2-2; D might be TRBD1 or TRBD2, each matching 7 bases. The V end was cut by 1 base, the J end by 7 bases, with 13 bases between. The V gene's germline CDR1 is MNHEY and CDR2 SVGAGI. This CDR3 comprises 15 residues. CDR3 region: CASSYYRGGDGELFF. In nucleotides, the CDR3 is TGTGCCAGCAGTTACTACAGGGGAGGGGACGGGGAGCTGTTTTTT.

The chain is built from TRBV2 and TRBJ2-6, with 8 bases matching TRBD1. CDR3 length: 17 residues. CDR1 and CDR2 (germline): SNHLY, FYNNEI. J lost 0 bases, V lost 6 bases, and 7 bases had no gene match. The CDR3 is CASSADRGISGANVLTF. DNA of the CDR3: TGTGCCAGCAGCGCCGACAGGGGTATCTCTGGGGCCAACGTCCTGACTTTC.

The CDR3 DNA follows: TGCGCCAGCAGCTCCTCCCCAGGTAGCGGGGAGCTGTTTTTT. Protein product: CASSSSPGSGELFF. The rearrangement joins TRBV5-1 to TRBJ2-2; D is unresolved. Per the germline V gene, CDR1 is SGHRS and CDR2 is YFSETQ. This CDR3 comprises 14 residues. Between the trimmed V and J ends, which lost 3 bases and 7 bases, there was a span of 13 bases.

V gene TRBV4-3 combines with J gene TRBJ2-1; TRBD2 aligns across 11 bases. The V gene end was trimmed by 3 bases and the J gene end by 4 bases; junction bases not matched to a gene: 8. CDR1 is LGHNA, CDR2 YSLEER, per germline. This CDR3 spans 17 amino acids. This CDR3 reads CASSQYSGLADYNEQFF. CDR3 nucleotide sequence: TGCGCCAGCAGCCAGTACTCGGGACTAGCGGATTACAATGAGCAGTTCTTC.

This clonotype appeared many times. This chain uses TRBV12-3 or TRBV12-4 with TRBJ1-5, with D uncertain. V lost 5 bases and J 9 bases, leaving 17 bases between the germline ends. The CDR3 runs to 14 residues. The CDR3 nucleotides read TGTGCCAGCAGTCCAGGACCCTCGTTGTGGCCCCAGCATTTT. Translated, it gives CASSPGPSLWPQHF.

This clonotype has a handful of counts. The chain employs TRBV15 and TRBJ1-4, with D unresolved. Germline V gene data show CDR1 as LNHNV and CDR2 as YYDKDF (reference sequence). Trimming stripped 1 base from V and 4 bases from J, with 13 bases between. The CDR3 loop spans 16 amino acids. CDR3: CATSRGPLAVNEKLFF. CDR3 coding DNA: TGTGCCACCAGCAGAGGCCCCCTCGCGGTTAATGAAAAACTGTTTTTT.